This T cell receptor beta chain emerged from a study of cytomegalovirus exposure and HLA in healthy donors. Study-level background: Earlier findings included some 100 million unique TCR beta sequences obtained from 150 million to 200 million T cells. Of all 360 or so donors who were genotyped, 75% to 90% belonged to the Caucasian-associated ancestry cluster.

The CDR3 extends over 13 amino acids. V was cut by 4 bases and J by 3 bases, with 9 bases left in between. Germline lookup yields CDR1 SSHAT and CDR2 FNYEAQ (reference sequence). All the people who gave samples were healthy bone marrow donors. This PCR relied on a set of 60 Vbeta primers and 13 Jbeta primers. Per the original data handling: The authors later counted tens of millions of unique TCR beta chains, approximately 12 million of them shared. Profiled with immunoSEQ multiplex PCR; TCRdb holds only in-frame clones, not every one. That table is the source of V, J and clone size, and D and trimming were worked out from the DNA. The sample carries about 110,000 clones, roughly 71% recorded once.

The TCR was taken from a male donor in good health and CMV-seropositive. The sequencing input was PBMCs. This rearrangement joins TRBV7-7 to TRBJ1-1; TRBD1 might be the D (5 bases). CDR3 region: CASSWDLYTEAFF. For the CDR3, the DNA is TGTGCCAGCAGCTGGGACTTGTACACTGAAGCTTTCTTT.